This TCR beta chain is drawn from a study of beta chain features in type 1 diabetes. Study-level background: Cell yields, age and gender were similar between patients and healthy donors. Examination spanned approximately 110 million sorted cells from all samples.

In its sample, this clone was seen a few times. Its specificity is not known. Findings of the study overall: Possible PCR preference for shorter templates applied equally to patients and controls. There was a moderate but significant shortening of TCRB CDR3s in all four CD4+ subsets of Type 1 diabetes patients. Patients showed naive, central memory and Treg TCRB repertoires that appeared more similar than those of healthy donors.

Per germline, CDR1 MNHEY and CDR2 SVGAGI. The CDR3 is made up of 15 amino acids. Losses at the gene ends were 5 bases for V and 0 bases for J; bases not matched to a gene: 6. All of the isolated RNA was reverse transcribed, so expressed TCRB transcripts were sequenced. Only in-frame clones appear in the TCRdb table, and some are missing; sequencing was by immunoSEQ multiplex PCR. The repertoire holds around 140,000 clones, with roughly 10% as singletons. The chain carries TRBV6-5 and TRBJ2-5; TRBD1 agrees at 7 bases. Sequenced material: central memory CD4+ T cells from blood. The sequence derives from a man younger than 40 with type 1 diabetes. CDR3 in amino acids: CASSVTGRYQETQYF. CDR3 nucleotide sequence: TGTGCCAGCAGTGTGACAGGGAGATACCAAGAGACCCAGTACTTC.